The entry below describes one T cell receptor (beta chain). The entry originates in a study of T cells in Graves' hyperthyroidism and ophthalmopathy. Across the whole study: Upon initial diagnosis and before any treatment, peripheral blood was collected.

The CDR3 loop spans 14 amino acids. The junction had 5 bases not matched to a gene; V was cut back by 3 bases and J by 7 bases. CDR1 and CDR2 (germline): LNHDA, SQIVND (reference sequence). It was RNA transcripts that yielded the amplified TCR beta CDR3 regions. The HTBI primer set served for first-round RT-PCR of the TCR CDR3. From the multiplex PCR reads, TCRdb called clonotypes with MiXCR, one entry per CDR3 protein. The sample has some 350,000 distinct CDR3 sequences; less than 20% are singletons. The J gene is TRBJ2-1, the V gene TRBV19; 8 nucleotides match TRBD2. The source of this sequence is a woman between 18 and 29 years old with Graves' hyperthyroidism that later progressed to Graves' ophthalmopathy. Sequenced material: blood. This chain's CDR3 is CASSIRTSRNEQFF. CDR3 DNA: TGTGCCAGTAGTATTCGGACTAGCCGTAATGAGCAGTTCTTC.